This T cell receptor (beta chain) was sequenced for a study of CD8+ T cells in alopecia areata. Study in general: Severity scoring for treated patients was based on the percentage of affected scalp area. Study-wide results and caveats: Scalp clonality, along with expanded CD8+ clones among the top 100, was significantly decreased by tofacitinib. In scalp and blood, many expanded lesional clones persisted during tofacitinib.

On this clone itself: Its antigen is unidentified.

This sample's treatment: oral pan-JAK inhibitor, 5-10 mg twice daily. The germline CDR1 and CDR2 sequences are SEHNR and FQNEAQ (reference sequence). This CDR3 comprises 14 residues. V was clipped by 5 bases and J by 4 bases, with 12 bases between them. Isolated RNA was reverse transcribed into cDNA used as the sequencing template. Profiled with immunoSEQ multiplex PCR; TCRdb holds only in-frame clones, not every one. The sample lists some 150,000 clones, about 86% occurring once. The receptor was derived from a human donor with alopecia areata. The chain links TRBV7-9 to TRBJ2-1; D is undetermined. The specimen was CD8+ T cells sorted from blood, collected at week 4, from a patient treated with tofacitinib. CDR3 sequence (DNA): TGTGCCAGCAGCGCTCCTCAGCCTTACAATGAGCAGTTCTTC. Protein sequence: CASSAPQPYNEQFF. Complete variable domain (other parts from reference TRBV7-9 and TRBJ2-1): DTGVSQNPRHKITKRGQNVTFRCDPISEHNRLYWYRQTLGQGPEFLTYFQNEAQLEKSRLLSDRFSAERPKGSFSTLEIQRTEQGDSAMYLCASSAPQPYNEQFFGPGTRLTVL.